The TCR beta chain under discussion was sequenced for a study of T cell repertoires in cytomegalovirus infection. Background on the study: Based on public TCR beta signatures, there were indications of CMV infection and of a matching HLA type. Broader study findings: Dominating the ex vivo response were TCR beta clonotypes that were CMV-specific and HLA-C-restricted.

TCRdb called the reads again in MiXCR, with one record for every CDR3 protein. The data show about 890,000 distinct CDR3 sequences, less than 35% seen once. The CDR3 contains 15 residues. Per germline, CDR1 ENHRY and CDR2 SYGVKD. Trimming left V 4 bases short and J 8 bases short, with 17 bases between. Notes on this clonotype: The antigen remains undetermined.

The input for sequencing was cultured CD8+ T cells from PBMCs, taken from culture after CMV antigen stimulation. This clonotype was obtained from a human donor in good health (CMV status not recorded). Some clones in this sample may be carry-over from other donors' samples. This sequence joins TRBV10-3 and TRBJ2-2; D is undetermined. The CDR3 region is CAISALTSLDGELFF. Written as DNA, the CDR3 is TGTGCCATCAGTGCATTGACCTCTCTGGATGGGGAGCTGTTTTTT.